This passage covers 21 T cell receptor beta chains from one sample sequenced in a study of T cell responses to AZD1222 COVID-19 vaccine (dated by TCRdb to about 2021). The time point label here, explained by the study, means: baseline before first vaccination. Receptors were amplified or captured by the immunoSEQ multiplex PCR assay. Here the immuneACCESS table is served through TCRdb, limited to in-frame sequences with V and J called. Missing clones are a known gap in these copies; in checked studies unresolved V genes cover under half, and the rest lacks a known reason. Present in this sample are approximately 150,000 clones, around 92% of which were seen just once. The top ten hold about 3% of the sample. The specimen comprised peripheral blood, sampled on day 0 of AZD1222 vaccination. Receptors originate from an adult in good health.

The genes are TRBV6-5 and TRBJ2-2, with 9 bases that match TRBD1. V lost 6 bases, J lost 6 bases, and 8 bases stayed unmatched. CDR1 is MNHEY, CDR2 SVGAGI, per germline. This CDR3 has 15 amino acids. CDR3 protein: CASSGNRGLAGELFF. In nucleotides, the CDR3 is TGTGCCAGCAGCGGCAACAGGGGGCTCGCCGGGGAGCTGTTTTTT.

A word on this clone: This specimen includes other DNA sequences encoding the same CDR3. V gene TRBV6-5 combines with J gene TRBJ2-7; 9 bases match TRBD1. The CDR3 spans 13 residues. Germline values: CDR1 MNHEY, CDR2 SVGAGI. The ends lost 6 bases at V and 3 bases at J; junction bases unmatched: 3. This CDR3 reads CASSWDRDYEQYF. CDR3 coding DNA: TGTGCCAGCAGCTGGGACAGGGACTACGAGCAGTACTTC.

This rearrangement joins TRBV5-6 to TRBJ2-1; D is undetermined. V was trimmed by 0 bases and J by 0 bases, leaving 7 bases between them. There are 15 residues in the CDR3. The germline CDR1 and CDR2 sequences are SGHDT and YYEEEE. Here the CDR3 DNA reads TGTGCCAGCAGCTTGGGGTTAAGCTCCTACAATGAGCAGTTCTTC. Protein product: CASSLGLSSYNEQFF.

The chain uses TRBV10-2 and TRBJ1-2; 7 bases line up with TRBD1. The V segment lost 3 bases and the J segment 5 bases; nucleotides outside the gene matches: 6. Germline loops: CDR1 WSHSY, CDR2 SAAADI. CDR3 length: 14 residues. The CDR3 DNA follows: TGCGCCAGCAGTGAAGTCGGGACAGCTTATGGCTACACCTTC. Translated: CASSEVGTAYGYTF.

V and J are TRBV6-2 or TRBV6-3 and TRBJ2-3, with 7 bases matching TRBD2. There are 15 residues in the CDR3. Germline assignment: CDR1 MNHEY and CDR2 SVGEGT. V was clipped by 6 bases and J by 2 bases; unmatched bases: 8. In DNA form, the CDR3 reads TGTGCCAGCAGCCCATCGGGGGGACCCACAGATACGCAGTATTTT. Translating it yields CASSPSGGPTDTQYF.

This clone was seen once. The chain recombines TRBV6-6 with TRBJ2-7; possible D gene TRBD1, 6 bases. The CDR3 spans 14 residues. V was clipped by 0 bases and J by 5 bases, with 11 bases between them. Germline-derived CDR1 and CDR2 are MNHNY and SVGAGI (reference sequence). The CDR3 region is CASSYSQGTNEQYF. The CDR3 DNA reads TGTGCCAGCAGTTACTCTCAGGGGACCAACGAGCAGTACTTC.

This chain uses TRBV18 with TRBJ1-4, with 9 bases fitting TRBD1. The CDR3 has 14 residues. Unmatched junction bases numbered 4, after V lost 3 bases and J lost 8 bases. Germline CDR1 KGHSH, CDR2 LQKENI. DNA of the CDR3: TGTGCCAGCTCACCGCCGGGACAGGGAGAAAAACTGTTTTTT. It translates to CASSPPGQGEKLFF.

The chain carries TRBV9 and TRBJ2-3; 10 bases align to TRBD2. The germline gives CDR1 SGDLS, CDR2 YYNGEE. CDR3 length: 17 amino acids. After removal of 0 bases from V and 5 bases from J, the junction contained 9 bases not matched to a gene. CDR3 amino acids: CASSVGVSGGALDTQYF. CDR3 bases: TGTGCCAGCAGCGTAGGTGTGAGCGGGGGGGCCCTAGATACGCAGTATTTT.

The chain carries TRBV19 and TRBJ1-5; tentatively, D is TRBD1 (6 bases). From germline, CDR1 is LNHDA and CDR2 SQIVND (reference sequence). The CDR3 length is 16 residues. Trimming left V 7 bases short and J 7 bases short, with 23 bases between. CDR3 sequence reads: CASTPARGGLGQPQHF. CDR3 nucleotides: TGTGCCAGTACCCCTGCCAGGGGAGGTTTGGGCCAGCCCCAGCATTTT.

The chain combines TRBV30 with TRBJ1-1, with TRBD1 matching over 11 bases. The V segment lost 1 base and the J segment 1 base; nucleotides outside the gene matches: 2. CDR1 GTSNPN and CDR2 SVGIG come from the germline V gene (reference sequence). This CDR3 is 15 amino acids long. CDR3 bases: TGTGCCTGGAGTGGGACAGGGGGCTGGAACACTGAAGCTTTCTTT. Translation gives CAWSGTGGWNTEAFF.

This rearrangement joins TRBV7-2 to TRBJ2-5, with 11 nucleotides matching TRBD2. From germline, CDR1 is SGHTA and CDR2 FQGNSA. There are 14 residues in the CDR3. The ends lost 3 bases at V and 4 bases at J; junction bases unmatched: 1. This CDR3 is CASSLGLAVETQYF. CDR3 DNA sequence: TGTGCCAGCAGCTTGGGACTAGCGGTAGAGACCCAGTACTTC.

This clone was detected only a few times. The chain carries TRBV15 and TRBJ2-5; D might be TRBD2 (6 bases). CDR1 and CDR2 from the germline V gene are LNHNV and YYDKDF (reference sequence). Trimming cost V 5 bases and J 5 bases, with 18 bases left between them. CDR3 length equals 15 residues. As DNA, the CDR3 is TGTGCCACCAGCCAGTCCCTTAGCGCGGGGGAGACCCAGTACTTC. The encoded protein is CATSQSLSAGETQYF.

This clone was seen once. The chain joins TRBV21-1 to TRBJ1-5. TRBV21-1 is given as a pseudogene. The CDR3 covers 17 residues. In DNA, the CDR3 is TGTGCCAGCAGCCAGGCACCGGGCCCCGCGCCCGATCAGCCCCAGCATTTT. Translating gives CASSQAPGPAPDQPQHF.

CDR3 sequence: CASSLRLGTGHGYTF. The CDR3 DNA reads as TGTGCCAGCAGCCTCCGGCTCGGGACAGGGCATGGCTACACCTTC. The V gene is TRBV3-1 (or the pseudogene TRBV3-2), the J gene TRBJ1-2; TRBD1 matches at 9 bases. CDR1 and CDR2 from the germline V gene are LGHDT and YNNKEL (reference sequence). The CDR3 covers 15 residues. After removal of 4 bases from V and 6 bases from J, the junction contained 9 bases not matched to a gene.

This sequence joins TRBV2 and TRBJ1-1, with D possibly being TRBD1 (5 bases). Per germline, CDR1 SNHLY and CDR2 FYNNEI. The CDR3 contains 15 residues. Trimming removed 6 bases from V and 6 bases from J, with 20 bases in between. The CDR3 spells CASRTGGVLGAEAFF. CDR3 nucleotide sequence: TGTGCCAGCAGGACCGGGGGAGTCCTGGGGGCTGAAGCTTTCTTT.

This chain uses TRBV9 with TRBJ2-3, with 9 bases identical to TRBD2. The CDR3 extends over 17 amino acids. V was clipped by 3 bases and J by 3 bases; unmatched bases: 11. The germline gives CDR1 SGDLS, CDR2 YYNGEE. Written as DNA, the CDR3 is TGTGCCAGCAGCGGCGAGGGGGCGGGAGGGCCAACAGATACGCAGTATTTT. This encodes CASSGEGAGGPTDTQYF.

This rearrangement joins TRBV30 to TRBJ2-1; TRBD2 might be the D (7 bases). Trimming removed 3 bases at V and 8 bases at J, with 17 bases between. Germline values: CDR1 GTSNPN, CDR2 SVGIG (reference sequence). This CDR3 is built from 14 residues. In DNA form, the CDR3 reads TGTGCCTGGAGACTAACGGGGGGCAGGTATGAGCAGTTCTTC. Translating it yields CAWRLTGGRYEQFF.

The DNA for the CDR3 is TGTGCCAGCAGCACTCACAGGGTAGGGAGCAATCAGCCCCAGCATTTT. Amino acids: CASSTHRVGSNQPQHF. This chain joins TRBV7-2 and TRBJ1-5; D is perhaps TRBD1 (6 bases). Germline assignment: CDR1 SGHTA and CDR2 FQGNSA. The V end was cut by 5 bases, the J end by 1 base, with 15 bases between. The CDR3 is made up of 16 amino acids.

The chain combines TRBV12-3 or TRBV12-4 with TRBJ1-2; D is perhaps TRBD1 (5 bases). This CDR3 is built from 13 residues. V was pared by 5 bases and J by 7 bases, with 14 bases between. This CDR3 reads CASSPLLGVGYTF. CDR3 DNA: TGTGCCAGCAGTCCCCTGCTGGGGGTTGGCTACACCTTC.

This chain links TRBV18 with TRBJ2-5; D is perhaps TRBD1 or TRBD2 (5 bases each). Deletions cut 4 bases from V and 2 bases from J, with 11 bases between. The V gene's germline CDR1 is KGHSH and CDR2 LQKENI. The CDR3 runs to 14 residues. The CDR3 nucleotides are TGTGCCAGCTCACGAGGGGCGAGGCAAGAGACCCAGTACTTC. Translating gives CASSRGARQETQYF.

This clone was seen once. V and J are TRBV19 and TRBJ2-3; a weak D match, TRBD2 (6 bases). Per germline, CDR1 LNHDA and CDR2 SQIVND (reference sequence). This CDR3 contains 15 residues. V was clipped by 4 bases and J by 7 bases, with 18 bases between them. This CDR3 reads CASSRSTGVANTQYF. The CDR3 DNA reads as TGTGCCAGTAGTAGATCAACGGGGGTTGCGAATACGCAGTATTTT.